These 23 T cell receptor beta chains were sequenced from one sample in a study of blood T cell repertoires in COVID-19. Clones were read by immunoSEQ multiplex PCR, and TCRdb kept only the in-frame ones, dropping some. Altogether about 240,000 clones are present, more than 75% being singletons, with the ten largest covering 9.5% to 15%. Input material: peripheral blood. These receptors were collected from a woman aged 55 to 70 with active or convalescent COVID-19.

The chain couples TRBV11-2 to TRBJ2-5; D possibly corresponds to TRBD2 (6 bases). V was clipped by 5 bases and J by 2 bases, with 12 bases between them. The CDR3 has 14 amino acids. The germline V gene encodes CDR1 SGHAT and CDR2 FQNNGV. The chain's CDR3 is CASSEQTSQETQYF. The CDR3 DNA reads as TGTGCCAGCAGCGAACAGACTAGTCAAGAGACCCAGTACTTC.

The genes are TRBV6-6 and TRBJ1-2; TRBD1 agrees at 9 bases. The length of the CDR3 is 14 residues. The junction had 9 bases not matched to a gene; V was cut back by 5 bases and J by 8 bases. From germline, CDR1 is MNHNY and CDR2 SVGAGI (reference sequence). CDR3 coding DNA: TGTGCCAGCAGTGCCGGGACAGGGACCTTAGGCTACACCTTC. Amino acid sequence: CASSAGTGTLGYTF.

J is TRBJ2-5 and V is TRBV30; 9 bases are a match to TRBD1. J was trimmed by 5 bases and V by 1 base; bases with no gene match: 8. The CDR3 is 15 amino acids. In germline, CDR1 is GTSNPN, CDR2 SVGIG (reference sequence). The CDR3 protein is CAWSAGQGRMETQYF. The CDR3 nucleotides read TGTGCCTGGAGTGCCGGACAGGGGCGCATGGAGACCCAGTACTTC.

The genes are TRBV12-5 and TRBJ1-4, with 10 bases matching TRBD1. V shed 0 bases, J shed 6 bases, and the junction held 4 bases outside the gene matches. The CDR3 loop spans 16 amino acids. Germline V CDR1 and CDR2: LGHNT, FRNRAP. Here the CDR3 reads CASGLVLGTGDEKLFF. In nucleotides, the CDR3 is TGTGCTAGTGGTTTGGTACTTGGGACAGGGGATGAAAAACTGTTTTTT. Complete variable domain (other parts from reference TRBV12-5 and TRBJ1-4): DARVTQTPRHKVTEMGQEVTMRCQPILGHNTVFWYRQTMMQGLELLAYFRNRAPLDDSGMPKDRFSAEMPDATLATLKIQPSEPRDSAVYFCASGLVLGTGDEKLFFGSGTQLSVL.

The chain combines TRBV2 with TRBJ1-4, with D unclear. The CDR3 spans 14 residues. Trimming left V 4 bases short and J 2 bases short, with 8 bases between. From germline, CDR1 is SNHLY and CDR2 FYNNEI. For the CDR3, the DNA is TGTGCCAGCAGTGTTCGTCGGACTAATGAAAAACTGTTTTTT. Amino acid sequence: CASSVRRTNEKLFF.

In this sample, this clone turned up once. CDR3 protein: CASSFGQGSDTQYF. CDR3 DNA: TGTGCCAGCAGCTTTGGACAGGGATCAGATACGCAGTATTTT. The rearrangement links TRBV5-8 to TRBJ2-3; 8 nucleotides line up with TRBD1. The CDR3 covers 14 residues. Germline V gene data show CDR1 as SGHTS and CDR2 as YDEGEE. Trimming took 2 bases from V and 4 from J; bases not matched to a gene: 3.

On this clone: The same CDR3 also results from other DNA sequences found in this sample. The chain carries TRBV5-1 and TRBJ1-4; D is unresolved. Germline CDR1 and CDR2: SGHRS and YFSETQ. The CDR3 is 14 residues long. V was pared by 0 bases and J by 5 bases, with 8 bases between. Here the CDR3 DNA reads TGCGCCAGCAGCTTGGGTCCGGGGAATGAAAAACTGTTTTTT. This sequence encodes CASSLGPGNEKLFF. The full variable domain, completed using reference TRBV5-1 and TRBJ1-4, is KAGVTQTPRYLIKTRGQQVTLSCSPISGHRSVSWYQQTPGQGLQFLFEYFSETQRNKGNFPGRFSGRQFSNSRSEMNVSTLELGDSALYLCASSLGPGNEKLFFGSGTQLSVL.

The chain is built from TRBV15 and TRBJ2-1, with 7 bases fitting TRBD1. The CDR3 length is 13 residues. From germline, CDR1 is LNHNV and CDR2 YYDKDF (reference sequence). V lost 3 bases, J lost 6 bases, and 2 bases stayed unmatched. CDR3 in DNA: TGTGCCACCAGCAGCGACAGGGTCAATGAGCAGTTCTTC. Its protein is CATSSDRVNEQFF.

This clone was seen repeatedly, ten times or more. The chain is built from TRBV7-6 and TRBJ2-2; TRBD2 is a possible D gene (6 bases). The CDR3 has 15 amino acids. Germline values: CDR1 SGHVS, CDR2 FNYEAQ. Trimming pared 1 base from V and 5 bases from J, leaving 11 bases between. DNA of the CDR3: TGTGCCAGCAGCTTAGGGGGAGGACAAACCGGGGAGCTGTTTTTT. Residues: CASSLGGGQTGELFF.

The chain has TRBV13 and TRBJ2-7; TRBD1 is a possible D gene (5 bases). Germline CDR1 is PRHDT and CDR2 is FYEKMQ (reference sequence). There are 15 residues in the CDR3. V lost 5 bases and J 3 bases, leaving 17 bases between the germline ends. The CDR3, as DNA: TGTGCCAGCAGCCCGGCCGGGCGACAGAACTACGAGCAGTACTTC. This encodes CASSPAGRQNYEQYF.

CDR3 region: CASWRDTQYF. CDR3 nucleotide sequence: TGTGCCAGCTGGAGAGATACGCAGTATTTT. The chain uses TRBV2 and TRBJ2-3, with D unclear. V lost 8 bases and J 5 bases, leaving 5 bases between the germline ends. This CDR3 region has 10 residues. Germline CDR1 reads SNHLY; CDR2 reads FYNNEI.

The V gene is TRBV19, the J gene TRBJ2-5, with 8 bases lining up with TRBD1. This CDR3 region has 14 residues. The J segment lost 4 bases and the V segment lost 5 bases, leaving 6 bases of the junction unmatched. CDR1 LNHDA and CDR2 SQIVND come from the germline V gene (reference sequence). The CDR3 DNA reads as TGTGCCAGTAGTCGTCAGGGGGCGTCAGAGACCCAGTACTTC. Residues: CASSRQGASETQYF.

The rearrangement links TRBV7-2 to TRBJ1-1; 7 nucleotides agree with TRBD1. Germline values: CDR1 SGHTA, CDR2 FQGNSA. The CDR3 length is 14 residues. V lost 5 bases, J lost 6 bases, and 9 bases stayed unmatched. The CDR3 coding sequence is TGTGCCAGCAGCGCACACAGGGGAGACCCTGAAGCTTTCTTT. This gives the protein CASSAHRGDPEAFF.

V and J are TRBV5-6 and TRBJ1-2; the D gene is possibly TRBD1 (6 bases). The CDR3 sequence is 12 residues long. Trimming pared 2 bases from V and 7 bases from J, leaving 9 bases between. Germline values: CDR1 SGHDT, CDR2 YYEEEE. The CDR3 spells CASSFGGPGYTF. Written as DNA, the CDR3 is TGTGCCAGCAGCTTCGGGGGGCCTGGCTACACCTTC. Full variable domain (outside the CDR3, taken from reference TRBV5-6 and TRBJ1-2): DAGVTQSPTHLIKTRGQQVTLRCSPKSGHDTVSWYQQALGQGPQFIFQYYEEEERQRGNFPDRFSGHQFPNYSSELNVNALLLGDSALYLCASSFGGPGYTFGSGTRLTVV.

This chain joins TRBV5-1 and TRBJ2-7; 11 bases map to TRBD1. V lost 4 bases and J lost 4; bases outside the gene matches: 7. This CDR3 region has 15 residues. Looked up from germline, CDR1 is SGHRS and CDR2 is YFSETQ. The CDR3 loop is CASSVLGQGGYEQYF. The CDR3 bases are TGCGCCAGCAGCGTTTTGGGACAGGGGGGTTACGAGCAGTACTTC.

The rearrangement joins TRBV19 to TRBJ1-5, with D possibly matching TRBD1 (5 bases). This CDR3 spans 15 amino acids. V was shortened by 3 bases and J by 3 bases, with 12 bases between the two germline ends. Germline-derived CDR1 and CDR2 are LNHDA and SQIVND (reference sequence). The CDR3 here is CASSMGWGPNQPQHF. CDR3 bases: TGTGCCAGTAGTATGGGATGGGGCCCCAATCAGCCCCAGCATTTT.

The J gene is TRBJ1-3, the V gene TRBV6-2 or TRBV6-3, with a possible D match to TRBD1 (5 bases). CDR3 length: 15 residues. The germline V gene encodes CDR1 MNHEY and CDR2 SVGEGT. The V and J ends lost 2 bases and 0 bases respectively, with 8 bases between them. The CDR3 bases are TGTGCCAGCAGTTACGACAGAACCTCTGGAAACACCATATATTTT. Amino acid sequence: CASSYDRTSGNTIYF.

The J gene is TRBJ1-3, the V gene TRBV3-1 (or the pseudogene TRBV3-2), with 11 bases aligning to TRBD1. Per the germline V gene, CDR1 is LGHDT and CDR2 is YNNKEL (reference sequence). CDR3 length: 15 residues. Losses at the gene ends were 4 bases for V and 3 bases for J; bases not matched to a gene: 2. CDR3 amino acids: CASSLGQGDGNTIYF. The CDR3 DNA sequence: TGTGCCAGCAGCCTGGGACAGGGGGATGGAAACACCATATATTTT.

The chain links TRBV24-1 to TRBJ2-3; TRBD1 matches at 11 bases. This CDR3 is built from 16 residues. Germline CDR1 and CDR2: KGHDR and SFDVKD. V lost 4 bases, J lost 4 bases, and 6 bases stayed unmatched. CDR3 amino acids: CATSEGQGANADTQYF. In DNA, the CDR3 is TGTGCCACCAGTGAAGGACAGGGGGCGAACGCAGATACGCAGTATTTT.

The chain employs TRBV3-1 (or the pseudogene TRBV3-2) and TRBJ2-1, with TRBD2 identical over 10 bases. The CDR3 extends over 17 amino acids. V shed 0 bases and J 3 bases; nucleotides not matched to a gene: 5. The germline CDR1 and CDR2 sequences are LGHDT and YNNKEL (reference sequence). CDR3 sequence reads: CASSQEGGLAYYNEQFF. In nucleotides, the CDR3 is TGTGCCAGCAGCCAAGAGGGGGGACTAGCGTACTACAATGAGCAGTTCTTC.

V is TRBV5-6 and J is TRBJ1-3, with TRBD1 identical over 11 bases. The V segment lost 1 base and the J segment 1 base; nucleotides outside the gene matches: 10. CDR1 and CDR2 (germline): SGHDT, YYEEEE. This CDR3 has 19 amino acids. As DNA, the CDR3 is TGTGCCAGCAGCTTGTTAAGGGACAGGGGGATTGTGTCTGGAAACACCATATATTTT. It yields the protein CASSLLRDRGIVSGNTIYF.

V is TRBV5-1 and J is TRBJ1-1; a possible D gene is TRBD1 (6 bases). Trimming took off 4 bases at V and 1 base at J, with 14 bases between the two ends. Germline values: CDR1 SGHRS, CDR2 YFSETQ. This CDR3 is built from 15 residues. This CDR3 reads CASSPYRVSNTEAFF. As DNA, the CDR3 is TGCGCCAGCAGCCCCTACAGGGTATCGAACACTGAAGCTTTCTTT.

In this sample, this clone turned up once. V is TRBV6-5 and J is TRBJ1-4, with TRBD1 matching over 7 bases. Trimming cost V 0 bases and J 7 bases; bases outside gene matches: 5. Germline CDR1 and CDR2: MNHEY and SVGAGI. The CDR3 spans 15 residues. The CDR3 DNA reads TGTGCCAGCAGTTACTCGAGGACAGGCTCTGAAAAACTGTTTTTT. Translation gives CASSYSRTGSEKLFF.